Below, 21 T cell receptor beta chains from the same sample are listed, as sequenced in a study of OX40 agonist ivuxolimab in advanced cancers. TCRdb keeps only in-frame clones here, not all; method: immunoSEQ multiplex PCR. The top ten hold about 0.31% of the sample, which has fewer than 200,000 clones, 94% seen once. The sample was CD4+ or CD8+ T cells sorted from blood, taken in a trial of the OX40 agonist ivuxolimab. The source of these receptors is an adult with an advanced solid tumor such as melanoma, head and neck, liver or kidney cancer.

The chain carries TRBV7-3 and TRBJ1-2, with TRBD1 matching over 8 bases. This CDR3 is 14 amino acids long. After removal of 5 bases from V and 4 bases from J, the junction contained 6 bases not matched to a gene. Germline V gene sequence: CDR1 SGHTA, CDR2 FQGTGA. The CDR3 loop is CASSQGAGSYGYTF. In DNA form, the CDR3 reads TGTGCCAGCAGCCAGGGGGCAGGGAGCTATGGCTACACCTTC.

The V gene is TRBV29-1, the J gene TRBJ2-7; D gene uncertain. V lost 5 bases and J lost 4, with 9 bases in between. This CDR3 comprises 11 residues. Germline values: CDR1 SQVTM, CDR2 ANQGSEA. CDR3 coding DNA: TGCAGCGTTCTGCTATTTTACGAGCAGTACTTC. Protein sequence: CSVLLFYEQYF.

V is TRBV19 and J is TRBJ1-4; D remains unclear. V was cut by 4 bases and J by 4 bases, with 19 bases left in between. Looked up from germline, CDR1 is LNHDA and CDR2 is SQIVND (reference sequence). The CDR3 sequence is 17 residues long. The CDR3 sequence is CASSTPRRSGLNEKLFF. The CDR3 DNA sequence: TGTGCCAGTAGTACACCCCGCAGGAGCGGTCTTAATGAAAAACTGTTTTTT.

The chain has TRBV5-1 and TRBJ2-5; a possible D gene is TRBD1 (6 bases). V lost 0 bases to trimming and J lost 2 bases, with 11 bases between them. CDR1 and CDR2 from the germline V gene are SGHRS and YFSETQ. The CDR3 sequence is 15 residues long. The CDR3 spells CASSLVGQTQETQYF. DNA of the CDR3: TGCGCCAGCAGCTTGGTAGGACAGACACAAGAGACCCAGTACTTC. Full variable domain (remainder filled in from reference TRBV5-1 and TRBJ2-5): KAGVTQTPRYLIKTRGQQVTLSCSPISGHRSVSWYQQTPGQGLQFLFEYFSETQRNKGNFPGRFSGRQFSNSRSEMNVSTLELGDSALYLCASSLVGQTQETQYFGPGTRLLVL.

V gene TRBV7-2 combines with J gene TRBJ2-7; 9 bases are shared with TRBD1. CDR1 and CDR2 from the germline V gene are SGHTA and FQGNSA. V lost 3 bases, J lost 4 bases, and 7 bases stayed unmatched. This CDR3 is built from 15 residues. The CDR3 nucleotides read TGTGCCAGCAGCTTCCGACAGGGGGACATGTACGAGCAGTACTTC. It codes for CASSFRQGDMYEQYF.

This clone was recorded only once. The gene calls are TRBV20-1 and TRBJ1-1; D is unclear. V lost 1 base, J lost 4 bases, and 4 bases lay in between. This CDR3 has 11 residues. The germline gives CDR1 DFQATT, CDR2 SNEGSKA (reference sequence). The CDR3 is CSARAGTEAFF. CDR3 coding DNA: TGCAGTGCTAGAGCGGGCACTGAAGCTTTCTTT.

V and J are TRBV9 and TRBJ2-1; possible D gene TRBD2, 7 bases. Germline assignment: CDR1 SGDLS and CDR2 YYNGEE. V lost 0 bases and J 2 bases, leaving 15 bases between the germline ends. The CDR3 extends over 17 amino acids. CDR3 in amino acids: CASSVGGGQPPYNEQFF. The CDR3 region has the DNA TGTGCCAGCAGCGTAGGGGGGGGCCAACCTCCCTACAATGAGCAGTTCTTC. Based on the CDR3 plus reference TRBV9 and TRBJ2-1, the full variable domain is DSGVTQTPKHLITATGQRVTLRCSPRSGDLSVYWYQQSLDQGLQFLIQYYNGEERAKGNILERFSAQQFPDLHSELNLSSLELGDSALYFCASSVGGGQPPYNEQFFGPGTRLTVL.

The CDR3: CASSWGGTGNAGELFF. CDR3 sequence (DNA): TGCGCCAGCAGCTGGGGAGGGACAGGAAATGCCGGGGAGCTGTTTTTT. The V call is TRBV5-1, the J call TRBJ2-2, with D tentatively TRBD1 (8 bases). The CDR3 sequence is 16 residues long. The germline V and J ends were trimmed by 3 bases and 6 bases, with 18 bases remaining between them. Per the germline V gene, CDR1 is SGHRS and CDR2 is YFSETQ.

This clone has only one observation. The gene calls are TRBV11-2 and TRBJ2-1; 8 bases match TRBD1. The CDR3 runs 14 residues. Germline V CDR1 and CDR2: SGHAT, FQNNGV. V lost 4 bases to trimming and J lost 7 bases; unmatched junction nucleotides: 6. In DNA form, the CDR3 reads TGTGCCAGCAGCTCCTTGACAGGGGTGAATGAGCAGTTCTTC. It yields the protein CASSSLTGVNEQFF.

The rearrangement joins TRBV2 to TRBJ1-2; maybe TRBD1 (5 bases). Trimming took 2 bases from V and 13 from J, leaving 20 bases between them. Germline V gene lookup returns CDR1 SNHLY and CDR2 FYNNEI. CDR3 length: 14 residues. Here the CDR3 DNA reads TGTGCCAGCAGTGAAACGTCACAGGCGAAGTTAGTCACCTTC. Translated, it gives CASSETSQAKLVTF.

This rearrangement joins TRBV7-2 to TRBJ2-7; tentative D call: TRBD2 (5 bases). This CDR3 is 13 amino acids long. Germline loops: CDR1 SGHTA, CDR2 FQGNSA. Trimming removed 3 bases from V and 2 bases from J, with 8 bases in between. The CDR3 reads CASSFTRAYEQYF. Written as DNA, the CDR3 is TGTGCCAGCAGCTTCACTAGGGCCTACGAGCAGTACTTC.

This chain joins TRBV7-9 and TRBJ2-1, with D perhaps TRBD2 (7 bases). Trimming shortened V by 1 base and J by 8 bases, and 12 bases separated the two germline ends. Germline CDR1 and CDR2: SEHNR and FQNEAQ (reference sequence). The CDR3 runs to 14 residues. The CDR3 loop is CASSLEPGGDEQFF. In nucleotides, the CDR3 is TGTGCCAGCAGCTTAGAACCGGGGGGCGATGAGCAGTTCTTC.

As concerns this clone: The sample carries other DNA sequences with the same CDR3. The rearrangement links TRBV5-4 to TRBJ1-1; D unclear. Trimming pared 0 bases from V and 1 base from J, leaving 7 bases between. Germline V gene lookup returns CDR1 SGHNT and CDR2 YYREEE (reference sequence). This CDR3 contains 14 residues. The DNA for the CDR3 is TGTGCCAGCAGCTTGGGACAAACGAACACTGAAGCTTTCTTT. Amino acids: CASSLGQTNTEAFF.

In regard to this clone: This specimen includes other DNA sequences encoding the same CDR3. V usage is TRBV10-3 and J usage is TRBJ1-6, with D possibly matching TRBD1 (5 bases). The V gene's germline CDR1 is ENHRY and CDR2 SYGVKD. The CDR3 is made up of 14 amino acids. Trimming removed 6 bases from V and 9 bases from J, with 15 bases in between. The CDR3 spells CAISEGQGTSPLHF. Written as DNA, the CDR3 is TGTGCCATCAGCGAGGGTCAGGGTACTTCACCCCTCCACTTT.

The V gene is TRBV5-1, the J gene TRBJ1-2; possible D gene TRBD1, 5 bases. Trimming took off 4 bases at V and 2 bases at J, with 12 bases between the two ends. Germline values: CDR1 SGHRS, CDR2 YFSETQ. The CDR3 runs 14 residues. The CDR3 nucleotides are TGCGCCAGCAGCGATAGGGGTACGAACTATGGCTACACCTTC. Protein sequence: CASSDRGTNYGYTF.

The chain has TRBV7-9 and TRBJ2-3; tentative D call: TRBD1 (6 bases). CDR1 is SEHNR and CDR2 is FQNEAQ in the germline V gene (reference sequence). This CDR3 contains 14 residues. V dropped 2 bases and J dropped 4 bases, with 10 bases sitting between them. This CDR3 is CASSLTGRPDTQYF. The CDR3 DNA follows: TGTGCCAGCAGCTTAACAGGGCGACCAGATACGCAGTATTTT.

For the CDR3, the DNA is TGTGCCAGCAGCGTGGCGGCGGGGGGAACGGGCATTCAGTACTTC. Protein sequence: CASSVAAGGTGIQYF. V and J are TRBV9 and TRBJ2-4, with 8 nucleotides matching TRBD2. CDR3 length: 15 amino acids. Germline-derived CDR1 and CDR2 are SGDLS and YYNGEE. Unmatched junction bases numbered 10, after V lost 2 bases and J lost 9 bases.

This chain uses TRBV27 with TRBJ1-1; 9 nucleotides align to TRBD1. Germline V CDR1 and CDR2: MNHEY, SMNVEV (reference sequence). The CDR3 contains 14 residues. The V and J ends lost 7 bases and 1 base, in that order; junction bases with no gene match: 4. The CDR3 sequence: CASTVQGANTEAFF. In DNA form, the CDR3 reads TGTGCCAGCACCGTACAGGGGGCGAACACTGAAGCTTTCTTT.

The chain couples TRBV4-2 to TRBJ2-7, with 12 bases fitting TRBD2. The CDR3 loop spans 18 amino acids. J lost 6 bases, V lost 0 bases, and 12 bases had no gene match. CDR1 is LGHNA and CDR2 is YNFKEQ in the germline V gene. The chain's CDR3 is CASSQDLRGLAGGGEQYF. CDR3 in DNA: TGTGCCAGCAGCCAAGATCTTAGGGGGCTAGCGGGAGGGGGCGAGCAGTACTTC.

Of note for this clone: Compared with germline, one end of the junction differs, possibly owing to a read error. J is TRBJ2-5 and V is TRBV10-3; tentative D call: TRBD1 (6 bases). Germline V CDR1 and CDR2: ENHRY, SYGVKD. This CDR3 is 12 amino acids long. The CDR3 spells CAISAGEETQYF. The CDR3, as DNA: TGTGCCATCAGTGCAGGGGAAGAAACCCAGTACTTC.

The CDR3 sequence is CASSLVPKSSTDTQYF. The DNA for the CDR3 is TGCGCCAGCAGCTTGGTTCCGAAGTCCAGCACAGATACGCAGTATTTT. The chain has TRBV5-1 and TRBJ2-3; D is unclear. Germline V lookup: CDR1 SGHRS, CDR2 YFSETQ. V was pared by 0 bases and J by 0 bases, with 11 bases between. This CDR3 spans 16 amino acids. Full variable domain (outside the CDR3, taken from reference TRBV5-1 and TRBJ2-3): KAGVTQTPRYLIKTRGQQVTLSCSPISGHRSVSWYQQTPGQGLQFLFEYFSETQRNKGNFPGRFSGRQFSNSRSEMNVSTLELGDSALYLCASSLVPKSSTDTQYFGPGTRLTVL.